This TCR beta chain is from a study of T-cell reconstitution after alpha-beta-depleted transplantation in children. Study results and limitations: Several hundred expanded graft clones reportedly were the source of alpha-beta T cells about two months after transplant. Some patients showed high day-60 TCRbeta diversity, which derived from surviving recipient T cells and thymic progenitors. After one year, T-cell counts and TCRbeta diversity mostly came from new T cells.

About this clonotype itself: Its specificity is not known.

Library preparation (for TCRbeta) was performed with unique molecular identifiers. Each CDR3 protein gets one entry after TCRdb re-called the PCR reads with MiXCR. The data contain 780,000 or so distinct CDR3 sequences, approximately 15% of them singletons. Germline CDR1 reads LGHNA; CDR2 reads YNFKEQ. The ends lost 3 bases at V and 2 bases at J; junction bases unmatched: 10. The CDR3 covers 19 residues. The specimen was PBMCs, mostly from graft donor cells, collected 360 days after TCRalphabeta/CD19-depleted stem cell transplant. The receptor was derived from a male patient aged 10 to 17 who had a stem cell transplant for acute lymphoblastic leukemia, so the T cells may come from the graft donor. The chain has TRBV4-2 and TRBJ2-1; TRBD2 aligns across 13 bases. CDR3 DNA sequence: TGTGCCAGCAGCCAGGGACTAGCGGGAATTAGGATCCCCTACAATGAGCAGTTCTTC. It is translated as CASSQGLAGIRIPYNEQFF.